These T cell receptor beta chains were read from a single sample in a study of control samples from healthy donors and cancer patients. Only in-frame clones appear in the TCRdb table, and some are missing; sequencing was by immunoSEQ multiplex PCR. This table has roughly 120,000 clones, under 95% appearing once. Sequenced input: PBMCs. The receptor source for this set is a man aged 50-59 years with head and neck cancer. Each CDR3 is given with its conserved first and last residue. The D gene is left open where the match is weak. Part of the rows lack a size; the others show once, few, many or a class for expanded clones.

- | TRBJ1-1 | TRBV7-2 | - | CASSLGPGNTEAFF | TGTGCCAGCAGCTTAGGGCCAGGCAACACTGAAGCTTTCTTT
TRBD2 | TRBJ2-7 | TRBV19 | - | CASSGTSPLAEQYF | TGTGCCAGTAGCGGGACTAGCCCCTTAGCCGAGCAGTACTTC
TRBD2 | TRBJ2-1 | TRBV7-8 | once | CASSLVLAGTKNNEQFF | TGTGCCAGCAGCTTAGTACTAGCGGGGACTAAAAACAATGAGCAGTTCTTC
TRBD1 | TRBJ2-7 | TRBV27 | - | CASSLGGTGTYEQYF | TGTGCCAGCAGTTTAGGAGGGACAGGAACTTACGAGCAGTACTTC
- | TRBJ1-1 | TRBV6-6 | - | CASGGKYMNTEAFF | TGTGCCAGCGGGGGCAAATACATGAACACTGAAGCTTTCTTT
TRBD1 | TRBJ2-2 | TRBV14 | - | CASKRQGNTGELFF | TGTGCCAGCAAACGACAGGGGAACACCGGGGAGCTGTTTTTT
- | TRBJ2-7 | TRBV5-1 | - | CASSLDRIYEQYF | TGCGCCAGCAGCCTCGACAGGATTTACGAGCAGTACTTC
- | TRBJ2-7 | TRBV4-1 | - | CASSPQDLFLSYEQYF | TGCGCCAGCAGCCCGCAGGACCTTTTCCTCTCCTACGAGCAGTACTTC
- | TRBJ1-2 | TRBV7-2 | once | CASSLGWSGYTF | TGTGCCAGCAGCTTAGGATGGAGTGGCTACACCTTC
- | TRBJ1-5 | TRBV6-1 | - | CASSEGLAGNQPQHF | TGTGCCAGCAGTGAAGGCCTCGCAGGGAATCAGCCCCAGCATTTT
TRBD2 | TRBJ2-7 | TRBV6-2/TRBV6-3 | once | CASSLAGSYEQYF | TGTGCCAGCAGTTTAGCGGGCTCCTACGAGCAGTACTTC
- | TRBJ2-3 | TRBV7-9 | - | CASSGGDTQYF | TGTGCCAGCAGCGGTGGGGATACGCAGTATTTT
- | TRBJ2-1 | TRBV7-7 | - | CASSANNLRGNEQFF | TGTGCCAGCTCGGCTAACAACTTAAGGGGCAATGAGCAGTTCTTC
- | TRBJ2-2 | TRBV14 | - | CASSQGVSTGELFF | TGTGCCAGCAGCCAAGGGGTATCCACCGGGGAGCTGTTTTTT
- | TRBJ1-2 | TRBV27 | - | CATSPGRSYGYTF | TGTGCCACCTCCCCCGGGAGAAGCTATGGCTACACCTTC
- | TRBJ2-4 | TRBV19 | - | CASSLRETGKNIQYF | TGTGCCAGTAGTTTGCGGGAGACAGGGAAGAACATTCAGTACTTC
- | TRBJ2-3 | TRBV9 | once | CASSVWGVETQYF | TGTGCCAGCAGCGTATGGGGAGTAGAAACGCAGTATTTT
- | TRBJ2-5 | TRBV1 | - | CTYPGLGETQYF | TGCACCTACCCCGGACTAGGGGAGACCCAGTACTTC
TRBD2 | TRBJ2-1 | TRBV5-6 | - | CASSYSGLAAYNEQFF | TGTGCCAGCAGTTATTCGGGACTAGCGGCTTACAATGAGCAGTTCTTC
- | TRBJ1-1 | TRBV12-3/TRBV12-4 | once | CASSWGDTEAFF | TGTGCCAGCAGTTGGGGCGACACTGAAGCTTTCTTT
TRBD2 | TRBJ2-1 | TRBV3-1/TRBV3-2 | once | CASSHRTSGNYNEQFF | TGTGCCAGCAGCCATAGGACTAGCGGCAACTACAATGAGCAGTTCTTC
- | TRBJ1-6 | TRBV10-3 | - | CAIGQQEKPLHF | TGTGCCATCGGACAACAGGAAAAACCCCTCCACTTT
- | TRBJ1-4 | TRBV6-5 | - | CASSPTPANEKLFF | TGTGCCAGCAGTCCCACGCCGGCTAATGAAAAACTGTTTTTT
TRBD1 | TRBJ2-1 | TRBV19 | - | CASSSRPQGASYNEQFF | TGTGCCAGTAGTTCCCGACCACAGGGGGCGTCGTACAATGAGCAGTTCTTC
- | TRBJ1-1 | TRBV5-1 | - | CASSSNLRGKGTEAFF | TGCGCCAGCAGCTCTAATCTACGGGGGAAGGGCACTGAAGCTTTCTTT
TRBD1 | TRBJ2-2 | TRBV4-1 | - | CASSLQPQGATGELFF | TGCGCCAGCAGTCTCCAACCCCAGGGGGCTACCGGGGAGCTGTTTTTT
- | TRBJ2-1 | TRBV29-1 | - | CSQLGDEQFF | TGCAGCCAGTTAGGAGATGAGCAGTTCTTC
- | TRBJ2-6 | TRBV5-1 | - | CASSSTRHLSGANVLTF | TGCGCCAGCAGCTCGACCAGACACCTCTCTGGGGCCAACGTCCTGACTTTC
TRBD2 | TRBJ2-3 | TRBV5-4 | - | CASSLAGGGLLTDTQYF | TGTGCCAGCAGCTTGGCCGGCGGGGGGCTACTCACAGATACGCAGTATTTT
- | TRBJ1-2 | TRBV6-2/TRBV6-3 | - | CASSRTRGGDNYGYTF | TGTGCCAGCAGCCGTACGAGGGGGGGCGATAACTATGGCTACACCTTC
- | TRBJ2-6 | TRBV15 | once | CATSTGTSGANVLTF | TGTGCCACCAGCACCGGGACCTCTGGGGCCAACGTCCTGACTTTC
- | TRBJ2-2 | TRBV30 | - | CAWKYTGELFF | TGTGCCTGGAAATACACCGGGGAGCTGTTTTTT
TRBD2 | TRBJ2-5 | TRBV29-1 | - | CSVENAGGPGETQYF | TGCAGCGTTGAAAACGCGGGGGGGCCGGGGGAGACCCAGTACTTC
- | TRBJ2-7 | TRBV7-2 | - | CASSLGAAGFGYEQYF | TGTGCCAGCAGCCTAGGGGCAGCGGGTTTTGGTTACGAGCAGTACTTC
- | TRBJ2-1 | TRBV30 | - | CAWSVQGRDEQFF | TGTGCCTGGAGTGTACAGGGGAGGGATGAGCAGTTCTTC
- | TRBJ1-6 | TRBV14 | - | CAGSQGGGGPSGWNSPLHF | TGTGCCGGCAGCCAAGGCGGTGGGGGCCCGAGTGGTTGGAATTCACCCCTCCACTTT
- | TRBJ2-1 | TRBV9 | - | CASSAPPGEQFF | TGTGCCAGCAGCGCTCCCCCGGGAGAGCAGTTCTTC
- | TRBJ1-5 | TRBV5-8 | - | CASSLPDSFPQPQHF | TGTGCCAGCAGCTTGCCAGACTCCTTTCCTCAGCCCCAGCATTTT
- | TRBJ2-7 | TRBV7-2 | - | CASSLDPWEAEQYF | TGTGCCAGCAGCTTAGACCCGTGGGAAGCCGAGCAGTACTTC
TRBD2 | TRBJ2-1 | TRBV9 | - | CASRDSGTSDNEQFF | TGTGCCAGCAGAGATTCCGGGACTAGCGACAATGAGCAGTTCTTC
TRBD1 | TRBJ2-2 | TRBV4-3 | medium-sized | CASSHRTGWTGELFF | TGCGCCAGCAGCCACCGGACAGGGTGGACCGGGGAGCTGTTTTTT
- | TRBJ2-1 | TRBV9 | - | CASSPSVGGWEQFF | TGTGCCAGCAGCCCTTCGGTGGGGGGCTGGGAGCAGTTCTTC
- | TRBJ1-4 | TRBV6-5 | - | CASRDLTSGKEKLFF | TGTGCCAGCAGGGACCTGACCTCGGGGAAGGAAAAACTGTTTTTT